This T cell receptor (beta chain) is from a study of cytomegalovirus exposure and HLA in healthy donors. 60 Vbeta and 13 Jbeta primers were used in PCR. Sequenced by immunoSEQ multiplex PCR; TCRdb stores in-frame clones only, minus some. Of about 170,000 clones detected, 80% to 90% appear once; the ten largest clones hold approximately 2%. V was cut by 3 bases and J by 0 bases, with 21 bases left in between. CDR1 is SNHLY and CDR2 is FYNNEI in the germline V gene. CDR3 length: 19 residues. The sample comprised PBMCs. The clonotype originates from a woman under 30 in good health and CMV-seronegative. The chain couples TRBV2 to TRBJ1-5; no reliable D call. CDR3 DNA: TGTGCCAGCAGTGAGAACGGTATCGCGTCCATTGTTAGCAATCAGCCCCAGCATTTT. Translating it yields CASSENGIASIVSNQPQHF.